These T cell receptor beta chains were read from a single sample in a study of cytomegalovirus exposure and HLA in healthy donors. Measured with immunoSEQ multiplex PCR; TCRdb has only the in-frame clones, and not every one. The sample has approximately 150,000 clones, 79% seen once. The sample consisted of PBMCs. These receptors were obtained from a man aged 35 to 55 in good health and CMV-seronegative. Each CDR3 is given with its conserved first and last residue. D genes are given only for firm matches. Some rows have no size entry. The others give once, few or many, or a class for an expanded clone.

d_gene: TRBD1
abundance: few
j_gene: TRBJ1-4
v_gene: TRBV27
CDR3nt: TGTGCCAGCACCCGACAGGGTCTGGCAACTAATGAAAAACTGTTTTTT
CDR3aa: CASTRQGLATNEKLFF

d_gene: NA
abundance: NA
j_gene: TRBJ2-7
v_gene: TRBV11-2
CDR3nt: TGTGCCAGCAGCCCCAAGGGGAGGTACGAGCAGTACTTC
CDR3aa: CASSPKGRYEQYF

d_gene: NA
abundance: NA
j_gene: TRBJ1-5
v_gene: TRBV27
CDR3nt: TGTGCCAGCATCCGGGGGGGGCTTAATCAGCCCCAGCATTTT
CDR3aa: CASIRGGLNQPQHF

d_gene: NA
abundance: once
j_gene: TRBJ1-1
v_gene: TRBV2
CDR3nt: TGTGTCAGGGGCAGGGTGGGCACTGAAGCTTTCTTT
CDR3aa: CVRGRVGTEAFF

d_gene: NA
abundance: NA
j_gene: TRBJ2-3
v_gene: TRBV5-1
CDR3nt: TGCGCCAGCAGCTTGCGGCGGCGTCCTGCCACAGATACGCAGTATTTT
CDR3aa: CASSLRRRPATDTQYF

d_gene: TRBD2
abundance: NA
j_gene: TRBJ2-3
v_gene: TRBV2
CDR3nt: TGTGCCAGCATTGGAGGCCTAGCGGGAGATACGCAGTATTTT
CDR3aa: CASIGGLAGDTQYF

d_gene: TRBD2
abundance: NA
j_gene: TRBJ2-1
v_gene: TRBV13
CDR3nt: TGTGCCAGCAGCTTACCAGCGGGACCAAGTTACAATGAGCAGTTCTTC
CDR3aa: CASSLPAGPSYNEQFF

d_gene: NA
abundance: NA
j_gene: TRBJ2-3
v_gene: TRBV5-5
CDR3nt: TGTGCCAGCAGCCCCGGCCGAGGGACAGATACGCAGTATTTT
CDR3aa: CASSPGRGTDTQYF

d_gene: TRBD1
abundance: NA
j_gene: TRBJ1-3
v_gene: TRBV7-2
CDR3nt: TGTGCCAGCAGCGCGGGACAGGGCAACACCATATATTTT
CDR3aa: CASSAGQGNTIYF

d_gene: TRBD2
abundance: NA
j_gene: TRBJ2-7
v_gene: TRBV27
CDR3nt: TGTGCCAGCAGTTTAAAAATCCTAGCGGGAGGGCCGGAGCAGTACTTC
CDR3aa: CASSLKILAGGPEQYF

d_gene: TRBD1
abundance: NA
j_gene: TRBJ2-7
v_gene: TRBV19
CDR3nt: TGTGCCAGTAGTATCAGGCCGGACAGGGTGGCCGAGCAGTACTTC
CDR3aa: CASSIRPDRVAEQYF

d_gene: TRBD1
abundance: NA
j_gene: TRBJ2-4
v_gene: TRBV4-1
CDR3nt: TGCGCCAGCAGCCAAGACCGGACAGGGGGCGCAGGCATTCAGTACTTC
CDR3aa: CASSQDRTGGAGIQYF

d_gene: TRBD2
abundance: few
j_gene: TRBJ2-5
v_gene: TRBV6-1
CDR3nt: TGTGCCAGCAGTGAAGGGTTCCTAGCGGGAGGGAAACAAGAGACCCAGTACTTC
CDR3aa: CASSEGFLAGGKQETQYF

d_gene: NA
abundance: few
j_gene: TRBJ2-6
v_gene: TRBV27
CDR3nt: TGTGCCAGCAGTTCCCCCGGGAGCTCTGGGGCCAACGGCCTGACTTTC
CDR3aa: CASSSPGSSGANGLTF

d_gene: TRBD1
abundance: NA
j_gene: TRBJ2-1
v_gene: TRBV4-2
CDR3nt: TGTGCCAGCAGCCAAGATCAAGCAGGTACAGGGGGTGAGCAGTTCTTC
CDR3aa: CASSQDQAGTGGEQFF

d_gene: TRBD2
abundance: NA
j_gene: TRBJ2-3
v_gene: TRBV10-3
CDR3nt: TGTGCCATCAGCGTCGTAGGGGGGGTTAGCGGGAGAGTAGGAGATACGCAGTATTTT
CDR3aa: CAISVVGGVSGRVGDTQYF

d_gene: NA
abundance: once
j_gene: TRBJ2-7
v_gene: TRBV6-5
CDR3nt: TGTGCCAGCAGTTACTCCAGCGGGCTGGCCTACGAGCAGTACTTC
CDR3aa: CASSYSSGLAYEQYF

d_gene: NA
abundance: NA
j_gene: TRBJ2-7
v_gene: TRBV4-2
CDR3nt: TGTGCCAGCAGCCAAGATGAGGCTGGAGCGCGCGAGCAGTACTTC
CDR3aa: CASSQDEAGAREQYF

d_gene: TRBD2
abundance: NA
j_gene: TRBJ2-1
v_gene: TRBV11-3
CDR3nt: TGTGCCAGCAGCGTCGGACTAGGTGGGAATGAGCAGTTCTTC
CDR3aa: CASSVGLGGNEQFF

d_gene: TRBD2
abundance: NA
j_gene: TRBJ2-1
v_gene: TRBV30
CDR3nt: TGTGCCTGGTTCCTAGCGGGAGCCAATGAGCAGTTCTTC
CDR3aa: CAWFLAGANEQFF

d_gene: TRBD2
abundance: NA
j_gene: TRBJ2-1
v_gene: TRBV10-3
CDR3nt: TGTGCCATCAGCGGGACTAGCGGGAGGAATGAGCAGTTCTTC
CDR3aa: CAISGTSGRNEQFF

d_gene: NA
abundance: NA
j_gene: TRBJ2-1
v_gene: TRBV27
CDR3nt: TGTGCCAGCAGTTTTACAGGGTCCTACAATGAGCAGTTCTTC
CDR3aa: CASSFTGSYNEQFF

d_gene: NA
abundance: NA
j_gene: TRBJ1-4
v_gene: TRBV19
CDR3nt: TGTGCCAGTAGTATCGGGAGAAGAGGGGAAAAACTGTTTTTT
CDR3aa: CASSIGRRGEKLFF

d_gene: NA
abundance: NA
j_gene: TRBJ2-7
v_gene: TRBV18
CDR3nt: TGTGCCAGCTCGCCGACAGAGACCTACGAGCAGTACTTC
CDR3aa: CASSPTETYEQYF

d_gene: NA
abundance: NA
j_gene: TRBJ2-3
v_gene: TRBV16
CDR3nt: TGTGCCAGCACCCCAGGGCGAAGCACAGATACGCAGTATTTT
CDR3aa: CASTPGRSTDTQYF

d_gene: TRBD1
abundance: NA
j_gene: TRBJ2-5
v_gene: TRBV7-9
CDR3nt: TGTGCCAGCAGCCCCTCAGGGGGTGTGGAGACCCAGTACTTC
CDR3aa: CASSPSGGVETQYF

d_gene: NA
abundance: NA
j_gene: TRBJ1-1
v_gene: TRBV2
CDR3nt: TGTGCCAGCAGCCGGTGGGGGGGGAGCACTGAAGCTTTCTTT
CDR3aa: CASSRWGGSTEAFF

d_gene: NA
abundance: NA
j_gene: TRBJ1-1
v_gene: TRBV9
CDR3nt: TGTGCCAGCAGCGTGGGGGCTGGGAACACTGAAGCTTTCTTT
CDR3aa: CASSVGAGNTEAFF

d_gene: NA
abundance: NA
j_gene: TRBJ2-4
v_gene: TRBV6-6
CDR3nt: TGTGCCAGCAGTCCAGGGGATGTGGCCAAAAACATTCAGTACTTC
CDR3aa: CASSPGDVAKNIQYF

d_gene: NA
abundance: few
j_gene: TRBJ2-1
v_gene: TRBV19
CDR3nt: TGTGCCAGTAGTATTGGGAGTGACCGGTTCAATGAGCAGTTCTTC
CDR3aa: CASSIGSDRFNEQFF

d_gene: TRBD2
abundance: NA
j_gene: TRBJ2-1
v_gene: TRBV29-1
CDR3nt: TGCAGCGTTGCGGCTAGCGGTCTTTTTAATGAGCAGTTCTTC
CDR3aa: CSVAASGLFNEQFF

d_gene: TRBD1
abundance: few
j_gene: TRBJ1-2
v_gene: TRBV11-2
CDR3nt: TGTGCCAGCAGCTTAACGGGTTCAGGGGGTCCCAACTATGGCTACACCTTC
CDR3aa: CASSLTGSGGPNYGYTF

d_gene: TRBD1
abundance: once
j_gene: TRBJ2-7
v_gene: TRBV2
CDR3nt: TGTGCCAGCAGTGACAGGGGGCACTACGAGCAGTACTTC
CDR3aa: CASSDRGHYEQYF

d_gene: NA
abundance: NA
j_gene: TRBJ2-4
v_gene: TRBV6-6
CDR3nt: TGTGCCAGCAGTTCGGGAAACATTCAGTACTTC
CDR3aa: CASSSGNIQYF

d_gene: TRBD2
abundance: NA
j_gene: TRBJ2-3
v_gene: TRBV5-1
CDR3nt: TGCGCCAGCAGCTTGGGACTAGCGGGAGATACGCAGTATTTT
CDR3aa: CASSLGLAGDTQYF

d_gene: TRBD1
abundance: NA
j_gene: TRBJ2-7
v_gene: TRBV15
CDR3nt: TGTGCCACCAGCAGAAACCCCGGGACAGCCTCCTACGAGCAGTACTTC
CDR3aa: CATSRNPGTASYEQYF

d_gene: NA
abundance: NA
j_gene: TRBJ2-5
v_gene: TRBV12-5
CDR3nt: TGTGCTAGTGGACTGGACACCGTTGAGACCCAGTACTTC
CDR3aa: CASGLDTVETQYF

d_gene: TRBD2
abundance: once
j_gene: TRBJ2-5
v_gene: TRBV27
CDR3nt: TGTGCCAGCTGTCGACTAGCGGGAGGGGAGACCCAGTACTTC
CDR3aa: CASCRLAGGETQYF

d_gene: NA
abundance: NA
j_gene: TRBJ2-5
v_gene: TRBV21-1
CDR3nt: TGTGCCAGCAGCAATTTCAGGGGAGAGACCCAGTACTTC
CDR3aa: CASSNFRGETQYF

d_gene: NA
abundance: once
j_gene: TRBJ2-2
v_gene: TRBV30
CDR3nt: TGTGCCTGCGGAAGGGGCGGGATAAACACCGGGGAGCTGTTTTTT
CDR3aa: CACGRGGINTGELFF

d_gene: TRBD2
abundance: NA
j_gene: TRBJ2-1
v_gene: TRBV11-2
CDR3nt: TGTGCCAGCAGGCCTCTAGCGGCCTACAATGAGCAGTTCTTC
CDR3aa: CASRPLAAYNEQFF

d_gene: NA
abundance: NA
j_gene: TRBJ2-5
v_gene: TRBV28
CDR3nt: TGTGCCAGCAGTTTTCCGGACCAAGAGACCCAGTACTTC
CDR3aa: CASSFPDQETQYF

d_gene: NA
abundance: NA
j_gene: TRBJ1-2
v_gene: TRBV13
CDR3nt: TGTGCCAGCAGCTCCCGACAGAGTCACGGCTATGGCTACACCTTC
CDR3aa: CASSSRQSHGYGYTF

d_gene: NA
abundance: NA
j_gene: TRBJ2-5
v_gene: TRBV6-1
CDR3nt: TGTGCCAGCAGTGAAGACTACTGGACTTTACAAGAGACCCAGTACTTC
CDR3aa: CASSEDYWTLQETQYF

d_gene: NA
abundance: NA
j_gene: TRBJ2-7
v_gene: TRBV28
CDR3nt: TGTGCCAGCAGCCTACAGGGAAACGAGCAGTACTTC
CDR3aa: CASSLQGNEQYF

d_gene: TRBD2
abundance: once
j_gene: TRBJ2-1
v_gene: TRBV29-1
CDR3nt: TGCAGCGTTGAGACTAGCGGGAGCCGTGAGCAGTTCTTC
CDR3aa: CSVETSGSREQFF

d_gene: NA
abundance: NA
j_gene: TRBJ1-2
v_gene: TRBV28
CDR3nt: TGTGCCAGCAGTTATCACCAGAACTATGGCTACACCTTC
CDR3aa: CASSYHQNYGYTF

d_gene: NA
abundance: NA
j_gene: TRBJ2-7
v_gene: TRBV7-8
CDR3nt: TGTGCCAGCAGCCGGACAGCCTACGAGCAGTACTTC
CDR3aa: CASSRTAYEQYF

d_gene: NA
abundance: NA
j_gene: TRBJ2-7
v_gene: TRBV5-1
CDR3nt: TGCGCCAGCAGCCCTCTATTGGGGGGCTCCTACGAGCAGTACTTC
CDR3aa: CASSPLLGGSYEQYF

d_gene: NA
abundance: NA
j_gene: TRBJ1-3
v_gene: TRBV7-2
CDR3nt: TGTGCCAGCAGCTTAGTGCGGGGGGCATCGGGAAACACCATATATTTT
CDR3aa: CASSLVRGASGNTIYF